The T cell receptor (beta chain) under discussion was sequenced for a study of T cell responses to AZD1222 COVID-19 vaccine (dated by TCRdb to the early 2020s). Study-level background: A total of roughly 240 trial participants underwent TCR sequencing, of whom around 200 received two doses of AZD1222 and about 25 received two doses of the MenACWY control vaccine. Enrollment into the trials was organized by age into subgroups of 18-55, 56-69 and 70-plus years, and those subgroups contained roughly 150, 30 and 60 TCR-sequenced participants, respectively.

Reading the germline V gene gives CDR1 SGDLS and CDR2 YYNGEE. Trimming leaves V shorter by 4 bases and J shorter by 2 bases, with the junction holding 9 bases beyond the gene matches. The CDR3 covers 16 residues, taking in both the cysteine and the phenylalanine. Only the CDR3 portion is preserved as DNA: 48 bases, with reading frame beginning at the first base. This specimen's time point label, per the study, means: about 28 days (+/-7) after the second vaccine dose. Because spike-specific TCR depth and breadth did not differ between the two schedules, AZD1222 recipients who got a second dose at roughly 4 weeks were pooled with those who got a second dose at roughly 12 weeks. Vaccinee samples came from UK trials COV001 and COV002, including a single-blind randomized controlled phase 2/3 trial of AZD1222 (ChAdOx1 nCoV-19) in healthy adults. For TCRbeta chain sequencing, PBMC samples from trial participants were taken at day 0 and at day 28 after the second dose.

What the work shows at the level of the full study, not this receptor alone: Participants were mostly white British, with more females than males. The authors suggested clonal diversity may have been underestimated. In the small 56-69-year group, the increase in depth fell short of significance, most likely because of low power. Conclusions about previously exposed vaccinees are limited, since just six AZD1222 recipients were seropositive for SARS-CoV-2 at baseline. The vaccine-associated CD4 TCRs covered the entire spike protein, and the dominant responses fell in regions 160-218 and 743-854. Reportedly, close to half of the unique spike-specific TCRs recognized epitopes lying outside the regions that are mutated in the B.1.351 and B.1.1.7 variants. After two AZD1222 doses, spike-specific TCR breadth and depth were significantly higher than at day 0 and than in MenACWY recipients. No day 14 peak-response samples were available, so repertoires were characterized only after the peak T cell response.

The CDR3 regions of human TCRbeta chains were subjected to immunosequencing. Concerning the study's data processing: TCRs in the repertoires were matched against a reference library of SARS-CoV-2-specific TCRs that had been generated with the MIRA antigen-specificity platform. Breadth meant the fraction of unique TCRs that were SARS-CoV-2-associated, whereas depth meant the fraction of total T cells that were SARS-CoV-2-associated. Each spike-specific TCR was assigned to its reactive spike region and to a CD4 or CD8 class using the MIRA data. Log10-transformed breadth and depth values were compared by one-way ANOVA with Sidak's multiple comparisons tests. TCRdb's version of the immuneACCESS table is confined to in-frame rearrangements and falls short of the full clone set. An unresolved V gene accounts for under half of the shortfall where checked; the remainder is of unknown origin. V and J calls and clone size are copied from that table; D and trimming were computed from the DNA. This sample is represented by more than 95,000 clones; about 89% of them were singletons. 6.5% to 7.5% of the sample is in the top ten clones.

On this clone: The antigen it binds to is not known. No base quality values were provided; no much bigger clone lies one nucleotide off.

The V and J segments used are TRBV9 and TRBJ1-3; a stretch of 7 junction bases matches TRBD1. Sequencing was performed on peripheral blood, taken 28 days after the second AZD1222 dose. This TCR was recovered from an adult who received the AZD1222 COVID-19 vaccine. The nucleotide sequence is TGTGCCAGCAGCCTTCAAGGACAGGACACTGGAAACACCATATATTTT. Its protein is CASSLQGQDTGNTIYF.